These 3 T cell receptor beta chains were sequenced from one sample in a study of blood T cell repertoires in COVID-19 (dated by TCRdb to the early 2020s). Library creation used the immunoSEQ multiplex PCR assay. In TCRdb, the immuneACCESS table is reduced to in-frame sequences with V and J assigned. These tables do not hold every clone; where another copy was compared, an unresolved V gene accounts for under half, and the others remain unexplained. For this sample there are 150,000 to 200,000 clones; 70% to 90% appear just once. Under 6.5% of the sample is in the top ten clones. Sequenced sample: peripheral blood. The source is a man aged 40-49 years with active or convalescent COVID-19.

The genes are TRBV19 and TRBJ1-6, with TRBD1 matching 8 bases. Trimming cost V 5 bases and J 7 bases; bases outside gene matches: 7. The CDR3 is 15 amino acids. Per germline, CDR1 LNHDA and CDR2 SQIVND (reference sequence). The CDR3 sequence is CASSPTGGKNSPLHF. DNA of the CDR3: TGTGCCAGTAGTCCCACAGGGGGGAAAAATTCACCCCTCCACTTT.

The rearrangement links TRBV7-2 to TRBJ1-2; D is undetermined. V was pared by 0 bases and J by 0 bases, with 5 bases between. The V gene's germline CDR1 is SGHTA and CDR2 FQGNSA. CDR3 size: 14 residues. CDR3 coding DNA: TGTGCCAGCAGCTTAGCTACAGCTAACTATGGCTACACCTTC. Translating it yields CASSLATANYGYTF. Together with reference TRBV7-2 and TRBJ1-2, the CDR3 gives the full variable domain: GAGVSQSPSNKVTEKGKDVELRCDPISGHTALYWYRQSLGQGLEFLIYFQGNSAPDKSGLPSDRFSAERTGGSVSTLTIQRTQQEDSAVYLCASSLATANYGYTFGSGTRLTVV.

This sequence joins TRBV3-1 (or the pseudogene TRBV3-2) and TRBJ1-2, with 7 bases aligning to TRBD1. Trimming cost V 2 bases and J 4 bases; bases outside gene matches: 4. This CDR3 is 14 amino acids long. Germline V gene data show CDR1 as LGHDT and CDR2 as YNNKEL (reference sequence). The CDR3 DNA follows: TGTGCCAGCAGCCAAATCCGGGACAGCTATGGCTACACCTTC. Translating gives CASSQIRDSYGYTF.